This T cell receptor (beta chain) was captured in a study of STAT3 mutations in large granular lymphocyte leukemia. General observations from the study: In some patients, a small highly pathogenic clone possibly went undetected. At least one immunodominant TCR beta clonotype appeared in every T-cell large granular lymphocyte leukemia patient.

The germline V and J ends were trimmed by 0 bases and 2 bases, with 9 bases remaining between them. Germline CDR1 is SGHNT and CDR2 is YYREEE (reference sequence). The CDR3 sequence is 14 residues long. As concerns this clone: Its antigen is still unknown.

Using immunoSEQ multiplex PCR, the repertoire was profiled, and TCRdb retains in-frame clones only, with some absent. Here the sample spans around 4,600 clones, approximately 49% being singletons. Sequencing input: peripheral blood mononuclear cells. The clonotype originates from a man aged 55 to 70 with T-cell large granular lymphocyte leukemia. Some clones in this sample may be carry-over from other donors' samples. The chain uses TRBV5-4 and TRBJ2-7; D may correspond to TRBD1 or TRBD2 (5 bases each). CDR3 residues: CASSLAMGPYEQYF. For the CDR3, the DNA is TGTGCCAGCAGCTTGGCGATGGGACCCTACGAGCAGTACTTC.